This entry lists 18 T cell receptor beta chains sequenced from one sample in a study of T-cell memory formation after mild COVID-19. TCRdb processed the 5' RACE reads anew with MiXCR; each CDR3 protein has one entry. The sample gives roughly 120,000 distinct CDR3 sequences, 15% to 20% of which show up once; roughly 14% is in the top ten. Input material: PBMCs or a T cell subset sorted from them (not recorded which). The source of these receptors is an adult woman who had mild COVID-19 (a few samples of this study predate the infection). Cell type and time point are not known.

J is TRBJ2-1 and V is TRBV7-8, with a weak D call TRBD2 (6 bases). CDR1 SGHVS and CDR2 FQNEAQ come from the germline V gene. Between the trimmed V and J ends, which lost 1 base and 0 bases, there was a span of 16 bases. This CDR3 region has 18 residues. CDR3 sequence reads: CASSLGYGSGSSYNEQFF. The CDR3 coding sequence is TGTGCCAGCAGCTTAGGGTACGGGAGTGGATCCTCCTACAATGAGCAGTTCTTC. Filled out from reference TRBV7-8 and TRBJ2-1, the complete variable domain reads GAGVSQSPRYKVAKRGQDVALRCDPISGHVSLFWYQQALGQGPEFLTYFQNEAQLDKSGLPSDRFFAERPEGSVSTLKIQRTQQEDSAVYLCASSLGYGSGSSYNEQFFGPGTRLTVL.

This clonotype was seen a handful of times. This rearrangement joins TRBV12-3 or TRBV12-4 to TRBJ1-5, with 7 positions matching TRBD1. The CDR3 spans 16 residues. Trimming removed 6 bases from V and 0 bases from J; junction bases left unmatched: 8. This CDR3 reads CASRHTGASSNQPQHF. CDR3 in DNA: TGTGCCAGCAGGCATACAGGGGCCTCTAGCAATCAGCCCCAGCATTTT.

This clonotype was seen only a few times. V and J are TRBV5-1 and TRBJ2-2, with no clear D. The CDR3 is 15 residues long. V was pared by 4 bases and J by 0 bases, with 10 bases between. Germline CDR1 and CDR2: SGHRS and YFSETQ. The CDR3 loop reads CASSLGYANTGELFF. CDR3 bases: TGCGCCAGCAGCCTGGGTTACGCGAACACCGGGGAGCTGTTTTTT.

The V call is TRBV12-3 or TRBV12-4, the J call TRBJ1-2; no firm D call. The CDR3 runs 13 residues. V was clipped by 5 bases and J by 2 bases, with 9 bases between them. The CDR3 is CASSPYPNYGYTF. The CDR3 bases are TGTGCCAGCAGTCCATACCCCAACTATGGCTACACCTTC.

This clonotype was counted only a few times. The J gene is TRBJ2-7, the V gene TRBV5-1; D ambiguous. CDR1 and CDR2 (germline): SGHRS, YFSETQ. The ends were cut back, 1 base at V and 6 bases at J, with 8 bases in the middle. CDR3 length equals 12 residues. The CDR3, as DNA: TGCGCCAGCAGCTTGCCAAACTCCGAGCAGTACTTC. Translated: CASSLPNSEQYF.

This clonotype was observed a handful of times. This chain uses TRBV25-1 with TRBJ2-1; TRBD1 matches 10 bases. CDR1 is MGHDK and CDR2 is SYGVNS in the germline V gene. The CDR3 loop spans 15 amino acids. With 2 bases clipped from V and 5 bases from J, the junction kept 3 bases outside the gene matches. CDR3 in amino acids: CASSEQGQGNNEQFF. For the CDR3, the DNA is TGTGCCAGCAGTGAACAGGGACAGGGGAACAATGAGCAGTTCTTC.

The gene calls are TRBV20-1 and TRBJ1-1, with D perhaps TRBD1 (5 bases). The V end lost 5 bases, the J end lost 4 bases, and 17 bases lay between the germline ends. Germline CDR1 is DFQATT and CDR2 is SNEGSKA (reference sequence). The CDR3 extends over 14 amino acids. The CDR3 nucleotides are TGCAGTGCTTTAGGCAGGGATAGGGGCACTGAAGCTTTCTTT. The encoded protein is CSALGRDRGTEAFF.

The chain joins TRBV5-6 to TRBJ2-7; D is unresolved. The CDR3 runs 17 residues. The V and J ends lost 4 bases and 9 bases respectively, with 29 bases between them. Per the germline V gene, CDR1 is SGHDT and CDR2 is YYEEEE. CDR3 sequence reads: CASSPRLGIGSPTMQYF. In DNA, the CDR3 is TGTGCCAGCAGCCCCCGGTTGGGGATTGGATCTCCTACGATGCAGTACTTC.

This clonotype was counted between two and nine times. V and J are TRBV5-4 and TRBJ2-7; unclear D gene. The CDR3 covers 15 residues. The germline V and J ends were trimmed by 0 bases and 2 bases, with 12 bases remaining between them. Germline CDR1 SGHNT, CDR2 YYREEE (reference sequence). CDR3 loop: CASSLEVAGPYEQYF. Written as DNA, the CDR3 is TGTGCCAGCAGCTTGGAGGTGGCAGGCCCCTACGAGCAGTACTTC.

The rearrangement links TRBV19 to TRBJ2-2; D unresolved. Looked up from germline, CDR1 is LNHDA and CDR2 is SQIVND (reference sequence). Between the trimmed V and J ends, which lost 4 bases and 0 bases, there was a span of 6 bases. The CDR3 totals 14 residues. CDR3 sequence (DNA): TGTGCCAGTAGTAATCAAGCGAACACCGGGGAGCTGTTTTTT. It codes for CASSNQANTGELFF.

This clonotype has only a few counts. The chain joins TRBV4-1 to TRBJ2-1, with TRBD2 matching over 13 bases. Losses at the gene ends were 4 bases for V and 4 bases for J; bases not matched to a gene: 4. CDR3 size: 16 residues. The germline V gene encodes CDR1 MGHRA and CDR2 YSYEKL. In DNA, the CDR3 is TGCGCCAGCAGCCCCAGGACTAGCGGGGGTTACAATGAGCAGTTCTTC. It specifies CASSPRTSGGYNEQFF.

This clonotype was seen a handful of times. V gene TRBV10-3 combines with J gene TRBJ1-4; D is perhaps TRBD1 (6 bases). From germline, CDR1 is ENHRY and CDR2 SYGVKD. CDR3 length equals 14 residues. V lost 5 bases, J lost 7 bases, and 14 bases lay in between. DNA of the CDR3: TGTGCCATCAGTCTCAGGGGAGGCTCTGAAAAACTGTTTTTT. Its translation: CAISLRGGSEKLFF.

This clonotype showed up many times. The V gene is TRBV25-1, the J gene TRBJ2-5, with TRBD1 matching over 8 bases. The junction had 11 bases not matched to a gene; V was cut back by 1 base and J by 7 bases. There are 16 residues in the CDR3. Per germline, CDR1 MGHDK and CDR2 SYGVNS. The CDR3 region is CASSESRQGPEWTQYF. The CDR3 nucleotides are TGTGCCAGCAGTGAATCGAGACAGGGGCCAGAGTGGACCCAGTACTTC.

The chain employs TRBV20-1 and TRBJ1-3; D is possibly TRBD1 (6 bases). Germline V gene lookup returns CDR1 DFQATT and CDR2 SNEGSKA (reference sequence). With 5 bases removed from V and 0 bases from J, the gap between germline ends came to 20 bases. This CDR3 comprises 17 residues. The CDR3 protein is CSAGRKVRGHSGNTIYF. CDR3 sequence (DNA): TGCAGTGCTGGTCGTAAAGTGAGGGGACACTCTGGAAACACCATATATTTT.

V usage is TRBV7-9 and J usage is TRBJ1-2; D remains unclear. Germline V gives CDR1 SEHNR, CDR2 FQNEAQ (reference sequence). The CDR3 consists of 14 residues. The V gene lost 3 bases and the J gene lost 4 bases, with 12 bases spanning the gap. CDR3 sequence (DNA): TGTGCCAGCAGCTTCTCCGCTGCCGCCTATGGCTACACCTTC. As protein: CASSFSAAAYGYTF.

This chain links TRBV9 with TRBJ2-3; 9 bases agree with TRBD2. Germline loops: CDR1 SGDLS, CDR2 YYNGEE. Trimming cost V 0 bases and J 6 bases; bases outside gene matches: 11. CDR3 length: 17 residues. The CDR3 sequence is CASSVGDRGGVMDTQYF. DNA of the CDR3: TGTGCCAGCAGCGTAGGGGATCGCGGGGGGGTCATGGATACGCAGTATTTT.

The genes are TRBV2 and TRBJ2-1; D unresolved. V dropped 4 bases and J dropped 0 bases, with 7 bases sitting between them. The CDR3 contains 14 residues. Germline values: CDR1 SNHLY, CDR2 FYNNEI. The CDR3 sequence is CASSGPSSYNEQFF. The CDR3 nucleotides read TGTGCCAGCAGTGGGCCGAGCTCCTACAATGAGCAGTTCTTC. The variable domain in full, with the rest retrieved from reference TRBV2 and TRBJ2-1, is EPEVTQTPSHQVTQMGQEVILRCVPISNHLYFYWYRQILGQKVEFLVSFYNNEISEKSEIFDDQFSVERPDGSNFTLKIRSTKLEDSAMYFCASSGPSSYNEQFFGPGTRLTVL.

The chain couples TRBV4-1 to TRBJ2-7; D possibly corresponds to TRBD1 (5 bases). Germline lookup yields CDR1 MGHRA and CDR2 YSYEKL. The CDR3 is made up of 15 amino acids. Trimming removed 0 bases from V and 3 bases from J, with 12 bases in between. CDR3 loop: CASSQDIRGLYEQYF. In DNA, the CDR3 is TGCGCCAGCAGCCAAGATATAAGGGGCCTCTACGAGCAGTACTTC.